The clone carrying this T cell receptor (beta chain) was counted a few times. Its antigen is unidentified. CDR3 length equals 15 residues. In germline, CDR1 is PRHDT, CDR2 FYEKMQ (reference sequence). After removal of 5 bases from V and 5 bases from J, the junction contained 7 bases not matched to a gene. To make TCR beta libraries, researchers used iRepertoire HTBI primers and Arm-PCR of CDR3 regions. As handled by the study authors: Identified across the samples were approximately 60 TRBV segments and about 14 TRBJ segments. MiXCR, applied by TCRdb to the multiplex PCR reads, yields one record per CDR3 protein. TCRdb's processing, not the study's, gives the V and J calls here. Here the sample spans about 540,000 distinct CDR3 sequences, approximately 12% being singletons. The sample's time point: newly diagnosed GD, antithyroid drugs for less than 3 months. Researchers made the TCR library from RNA that was extracted from PBMCs.

This sample was included in a study of regulatory T cells in long-lasting Graves disease. As for the study in general: Freshly diagnosed Graves' patients had used antithyroid drugs for under 3 months.

Study conclusions and caveats: In persistent patients, shared public clonotypes (around 2,600) outnumbered those in new patients (approximately 880).

This sample also appeared in a second study, on T cells in Graves' hyperthyroidism and ophthalmopathy. This second study notes: Diagnosis rested on symptoms, serum thyroxine and TRAb, thyroid ultrasound, and orbital computed tomography.

The starting material was peripheral blood mononuclear cells (PBMCs), obtained at new diagnosis, from a patient treated with antithyroid drugs. The J gene is TRBJ2-2, the V gene TRBV13; 8 nucleotides match TRBD2. The receptor's source is a man aged 30 to 39 with Graves disease. The CDR3 reads CASSLGTRATGELFF. The CDR3 DNA is TGTGCCAGCAGCCTCGGGACTAGGGCGACCGGGGAGCTGTTTTTT.